A selection of T cell receptor beta chains follows, all from one sample in a study of T cell repertoires in ileal Crohn's disease. Sequencing used immunoSEQ multiplex PCR; TCRdb keeps in-frame clones, though not all of them. The data contain 14,000 or so clones, nearly 80% of them seen just once; the ten biggest clones take up 4% to 5%. Sequencing was done on a sample of ileal tissue. These receptors were taken from an adult with Crohn's disease. Both conserved end residues are part of each CDR3. Fields, in order: V gene, D gene, J gene, CDR3 length, clone size, CDR3 DNA, CDR3 protein. The D gene is left open where the match is weak. Part of the rows lack a size; the others show once, few, many or a class for expanded clones.

TRBV28,.,TRBJ1-1,13,.,TGTGCCAGCAGTTTAAAGGGGGAGACTGAAGCTTTCTTT,CASSLKGETEAFF
TRBV5-1,TRBD1,TRBJ2-7,17,.,TGCGCCAGCAGCTTGGTTTTGCAGGACAGGGATGCCTACGAGCAGTACTTC,CASSLVLQDRDAYEQYF
TRBV7-2,TRBD1,TRBJ2-3,17,.,TGTGCCAGCAGCCGGCAGGGCGGACAGGGAGTAGCAGATACGCAGTATTTT,CASSRQGGQGVADTQYF
TRBV20-1,.,TRBJ2-7,11,.,TGCAGTGCTAGTCCATTCTACGAGCAGTACTTC,CSASPFYEQYF
TRBV7-2,.,TRBJ2-3,15,once,TGTGCCAGCAGCACGAGGACCTACAGCGGGGATACGCAGTATTTT,CASSTRTYSGDTQYF
TRBV6-1,.,TRBJ1-2,14,once,TGTGCCAGCAGAGATGAGAACCAGGGATATGGCTACACCTTC,CASRDENQGYGYTF
TRBV14,TRBD1,TRBJ2-2,15,.,TGTGCCAGCAGCCAACAGGGGGCGAAAACCGGGGAGCTGTTTTTT,CASSQQGAKTGELFF
TRBV18,TRBD1,TRBJ1-4,16,.,TGTGCCAGCTCACCGAGGACAGGGGGCGCGAGTGAAAAACTGTTTTTT,CASSPRTGGASEKLFF
TRBV2,TRBD2,TRBJ2-1,13,.,TGTGCCAGCAGACTAGCGGGGAACAATGAGCAGTTCTTC,CASRLAGNNEQFF
TRBV5-1,TRBD2,TRBJ2-1,14,.,TGCGCCAGCAGCTTGCTTAGCGGGGGTGATGAGCAGTTCTTC,CASSLLSGGDEQFF
TRBV19,TRBD1,TRBJ1-5,15,.,TGTGCCAGTAGTGCCACAGGGGCGTCCATTCAGCCCCAGCATTTT,CASSATGASIQPQHF
TRBV5-6,TRBD1,TRBJ1-1,15,few,TGTGCCAGCAGCTTAGAGGACAGGGGGCTAACTGAAGCTTTCTTT,CASSLEDRGLTEAFF
TRBV30,.,TRBJ2-5,14,.,TGTGCCTGGAGTTTTGGGGGGAACAGAGAGACCCAGTACTTC,CAWSFGGNRETQYF
TRBV5-8,.,TRBJ2-1,15,.,TGTGCCAGCAGCGAACGAGGTCAGTCCTACAATGAGCAGTTCTTC,CASSERGQSYNEQFF
TRBV6-1,.,TRBJ1-1,16,.,TGTGCCAGCAGTGGTCCATGGGGGGTCTCAGGCACTGAAGCTTTCTTT,CASSGPWGVSGTEAFF
TRBV20-1,.,TRBJ2-3,10,few,TGCAGTGTCCGGGTTGGTACGCAGTATTTT,CSVRVGTQYF
TRBV4-3,TRBD2,TRBJ2-2,17,medium-sized,TGCGCCAGCAGCCGGTCTAGCGGGGGAGATAACACCGGGGAGCTGTTTTTT,CASSRSSGGDNTGELFF
TRBV19,TRBD2,TRBJ2-3,16,.,TGTGCCAGTACCCGGACTAGCGGGGGGGCCACAGATACGCAGTATTTT,CASTRTSGGATDTQYF
TRBV28,TRBD1,TRBJ2-7,14,.,TGTGCCAGCAGGGTACAGGGGGCGGGCTACGAGCAGTACTTC,CASRVQGAGYEQYF
TRBV7-9,.,TRBJ2-3,14,.,TGTGCCAGCAGCTTAATTACCTACACAGATACGCAGTATTTT,CASSLITYTDTQYF
TRBV5-1,TRBD1,TRBJ2-2,16,.,TGCGCCAGCAGCTTGGGGGGGACAGGGCCCACCGGGGAGCTGTTTTTT,CASSLGGTGPTGELFF
TRBV29-1,.,TRBJ2-5,12,few,TGCAGCGTTGGGTCAGGGGAAGAGACCCAGTACTTC,CSVGSGEETQYF
TRBV7-9,TRBD1,TRBJ2-7,14,.,TGTGCCAGCAGCTACTTGACAGGGGGCTACGAGCAGTATTTC,CASSYLTGGYEQYF
TRBV5-1,.,TRBJ2-2,15,.,TGCGCCAGCAGCTTCTTAGGGGACTACACCGGGGAGCTGTTTTTT,CASSFLGDYTGELFF
TRBV5-1,TRBD1,TRBJ1-2,15,.,TGCGCCAGCAGCTTGGGGGACAGAACTAACTATGGCTACACCTTC,CASSLGDRTNYGYTF
TRBV29-1,TRBD1,TRBJ1-1,12,few,TGCAGCGGGGGACAGGGGGCCACTGAAGCTTTCTTT,CSGGQGATEAFF
TRBV6-1,.,TRBJ2-7,14,.,TGTGCCAGCAGTGCAGGGGCGATCTCCTACGAGCAGTACTTC,CASSAGAISYEQYF
TRBV18,.,TRBJ1-2,13,.,TGTGCCAGCTCAGCGGACACAAACTATGGCTACACCTTC,CASSADTNYGYTF
TRBV28,.,TRBJ2-1,14,few,TGTGCCAGCAGCTCGATAAAGCCGCCGGGTGAGCAGTTCTTC,CASSSIKPPGEQFF
TRBV27,TRBD1,TRBJ2-7,12,few,TGTGCCAGCAGCCGGACAGGAGGCGAGCAGTACTTC,CASSRTGGEQYF
TRBV18,.,TRBJ1-5,16,.,TGTGCCAGCTCACCACCGGGGCCCCGAGGCAATCAGCCCCAGCATTTT,CASSPPGPRGNQPQHF
TRBV7-9,.,TRBJ1-2,14,.,TGTGCCAGCAGCTCAGACAGTCGCCACTATGGCTACACCTTC,CASSSDSRHYGYTF
TRBV6-5,TRBD1,TRBJ1-2,16,once,TGTGCCAGCAGTTACTTCCGACAGGGTAGGGGTTATGGCTACACCTTC,CASSYFRQGRGYGYTF
TRBV9,.,TRBJ1-3,16,.,TGTGCCAGCAGTGATGGGGGGGCAGGGGCTGGAAACACCATATATTTT,CASSDGGAGAGNTIYF
TRBV28,.,TRBJ1-2,15,.,TGTGCCAGCAGATCCCTATCCCGCCTATATGATGGCTACACCTTC,CASRSLSRLYDGYTF
TRBV5-1,TRBD1,TRBJ2-1,15,.,TGCGCCAGCTCAACTGGGGACAGGGCCTACAATGAGCAGTTCTTC,CASSTGDRAYNEQFF
TRBV18,.,TRBJ1-5,12,.,TGTGCCAGCTCAACAGGCAATCAGCCCCAGCATTTT,CASSTGNQPQHF
TRBV7-8,.,TRBJ2-1,13,.,TGTGCCAGCAGCTTAGTCAAATACAATGAGCAGTTCTTC,CASSLVKYNEQFF
TRBV5-4,TRBD1,TRBJ2-1,16,.,TGTGCCAGCAGCTTGGACCCGGGACAGGGTATCGGTGAGCAGTTCTTC,CASSLDPGQGIGEQFF
TRBV9,TRBD1,TRBJ2-5,15,.,TGTGCCAGCAGCGTAGGGACAGGGAACCAAGAGACCCAGTACTTC,CASSVGTGNQETQYF
TRBV19,.,TRBJ1-2,13,.,TGTGCCAGTGCCGTAGGGGGATACTATGGCTACACCTTC,CASAVGGYYGYTF
TRBV20-1,.,TRBJ1-2,11,.,TGCAGCGTGGGGGGTCAGTATGGCTACACCTTC,CSVGGQYGYTF
TRBV2,.,TRBJ1-1,14,.,TGTGCCAGCAGTGAAAATATCCGGGGGGGTGAAGCTTTCTTT,CASSENIRGGEAFF
TRBV2,TRBD1,TRBJ2-1,13,.,TGTGCCAGCAATAGGGACAGACGCAATGAGCAGTTCTTC,CASNRDRRNEQFF
TRBV2,.,TRBJ1-1,12,once,TGTGCCAGCAGTGCCCAGAACACTGAAGCTTTCTTT,CASSAQNTEAFF
TRBV12-5,.,TRBJ2-3,15,.,TGTGCTAGTGGTGAGGGCCAAAGTAGCACAGATACGCAGTATTTT,CASGEGQSSTDTQYF
TRBV18,.,TRBJ1-5,13,.,TGTGCCAGCTCACCGGGAGGGGGTCAGCCCCAGCATTTT,CASSPGGGQPQHF
TRBV9,.,TRBJ1-5,15,.,TGTGCCAGCAGCACCGACAGTAGTAGCAATCAGCCCCAGCATTTT,CASSTDSSSNQPQHF
TRBV2,.,TRBJ1-2,14,.,TGTGCCAGCAGTGATACTGGGAGAGTGGGTGGCTACACCTTC,CASSDTGRVGGYTF
TRBV7-2,TRBD2,TRBJ2-1,13,.,TGTGCCAGCAGCTCTAGCGGGGAAGATGAGCAGTTCTTC,CASSSSGEDEQFF
TRBV7-2,.,TRBJ2-7,16,.,TGTGCCAGCAGCTTAGCTGGCGGGGGCAACTCCTACGAGCAGTACTTC,CASSLAGGGNSYEQYF
TRBV18,.,TRBJ1-2,13,.,TGTGCCAGCTCACCCGACAGTAACTATGGCTACACCTTC,CASSPDSNYGYTF
TRBV15,.,TRBJ1-5,13,.,TGTGCCACCAGCAGAGCCGGGGGTCAGCCCCAGCATTTT,CATSRAGGQPQHF
TRBV11-2,TRBD2,TRBJ2-3,18,.,TGTGCCAGCAGCTTAGGGTTTCGGAGCGGGGGGAGCACAGATACGCAGTATTTT,CASSLGFRSGGSTDTQYF
TRBV7-6,.,TRBJ2-7,13,once,TGTGCCAGCAGCTACGGTCGATTCTACGAGCAGTACTTC,CASSYGRFYEQYF
TRBV11-2,.,TRBJ2-2,15,.,TGTGCCAGCAGCTTAGAGCGTACGAACACCGGGGAGCTGTTTTTT,CASSLERTNTGELFF
TRBV7-2,TRBD1,TRBJ1-5,16,.,TGTGCCAGCAGCCTCGGGACAGGGGCCCTCAATCAGCCCCAGCATTTT,CASSLGTGALNQPQHF
TRBV5-1,.,TRBJ2-3,13,few,TGCGCCAGCAGCTTGGCCGTCGCAGATACGCAGTATTTT,CASSLAVADTQYF